This record concerns one T cell receptor (beta chain) sequence. Its antigen remains unknown. These data belong to a study of T cells after yellow fever vaccination. Across the study: Some fractions had low cell numbers, and these were prepared with SMART-Seq v4 Ultra Low Input.

The CDR3 is 12 amino acids. V was trimmed by 3 bases and J by 6 bases, leaving 9 bases between them. Germline lookup yields CDR1 SQVTM and CDR2 ANQGSEA. A universal primer site and UMIs were added as TCR cDNA was made by 5'RACE template switching. TCRdb reanalysed the 5' RACE reads using MiXCR and keeps one entry per CDR3 protein. The data show 150,000 to 200,000 distinct CDR3 sequences, approximately 10% seen once. General observations from the study: Boosting was followed by the reappearance of most primary-vaccination clones (just under 98% CD4, 88% CD8). Clonotype sharing between CD4 and CD8 compartments was small.

Source: CD8+ T cells sorted from PBMCs, taken 15 days after the yellow fever booster vaccination. This receptor was taken from a man younger than 30 who received the YFV17D yellow fever vaccine. This chain links TRBV29-1 with TRBJ2-1; no clear D gene. CDR3 in DNA: TGCAGCGTTGATTTGGCAGGCAATGAGCAGTTCTTC. As protein: CSVDLAGNEQFF.